This T cell receptor beta chain was sequenced for a study of T cells in Graves' hyperthyroidism and ophthalmopathy. Germline V gives CDR1 SGHNT, CDR2 YENEEA. After removal of 9 bases from V and 1 base from J, the junction contained 5 bases not matched to a gene. The CDR3 covers 15 residues. A few counts support this clonotype. The antigen is undetermined. The TCR beta CDR3 regions underwent amplification using RNA transcripts as the source. During a first-round RT-PCR of the TCR CDR3, the HTBI primer set was used. A single record per CDR3 protein comes from TCRdb applying MiXCR to the multiplex PCR reads. Of about 740,000 distinct CDR3 sequences in the sample, about 14% are singletons; the top ten hold 10%. Subjects aged 18 to 65 presented with newly diagnosed hyperthyroidism of less than 2 months' duration. Exclusions: uncontrolled infection, other autoimmune disease, pregnancy, lactation. Findings and caveats of the study: Most thyroid clonotypes expanded above 0.001 appeared in blood too. Model-based prediction identified ophthalmopathy a median around 6.7 months prior to its onset.

The chain couples TRBV11-3 to TRBJ2-7, with 14 bases fitting TRBD2. The receptor was isolated from a woman between 18 and 29 years old with Graves' hyperthyroidism. Sequenced input: blood. The DNA of the CDR3 is TGTGCCAGAGGACTAGCGGGAGGACCATCCTACGAGCAGTACTTC. Amino acid sequence: CARGLAGGPSYEQYF.